These 17 T cell receptor beta chains came from one sample sequenced in a study of blood T cell repertoires in COVID-19. TCRdb keeps only in-frame clones here, not all; method: immunoSEQ multiplex PCR. The sample holds 52,000 or so clones, roughly 80% seen once. Sequencing was performed on peripheral blood. The receptors come from a human donor in a cohort sampled during active or convalescent COVID-19.

This sequence joins TRBV27 and TRBJ2-7; TRBD1 matches at 7 bases. V gave up 5 bases and J gave up 2 bases; unmatched junction bases: 6. This CDR3 is built from 14 residues. Germline CDR1 and CDR2: MNHEY and SMNVEV (reference sequence). CDR3 nucleotide sequence: TGTGCCAGCAGTCCCGGGGACAGCACCTACGAGCAGTACTTC. This translates into CASSPGDSTYEQYF.

This chain's CDR3 is CASSQDLDLTETQYF. CDR3 DNA sequence: TGTGCCAGCAGCCAAGATCTAGATTTAACCGAGACCCAGTACTTC. V and J are TRBV4-2 and TRBJ2-5, with D uncertain. Looked up from germline, CDR1 is LGHNA and CDR2 is YNFKEQ. The CDR3 is made up of 15 amino acids. The V and J ends lost 0 bases and 5 bases respectively, with 13 bases between them.

The chain carries TRBV7-2 and TRBJ1-1; 7 bases fit TRBD1. Germline V gene sequence: CDR1 SGHTA, CDR2 FQGNSA. This CDR3 has 15 amino acids. V gave up 3 bases and J gave up 3 bases; unmatched junction bases: 7. The DNA of the CDR3 is TGTGCCAGCAGCTTGACAGGGATCCTGGACACTGAAGCTTTCTTT. It encodes CASSLTGILDTEAFF.

This chain connects TRBV5-6 to TRBJ1-6; no reliable D call. Germline V gene lookup returns CDR1 SGHDT and CDR2 YYEEEE. CDR3 length: 14 amino acids. Trimming stripped 4 bases from V and 2 bases from J, with 7 bases between. In DNA, the CDR3 is TGTGCCAGCAGCGGAGGGACCTATAATTCACCCCTCCACTTT. Amino acid sequence: CASSGGTYNSPLHF.

This sequence joins TRBV27 and TRBJ1-2; D is uncertain. This CDR3 comprises 12 residues. Trimming left V 6 bases short and J 6 bases short, with 11 bases between. The germline V gene has CDR1 MNHEY and CDR2 SMNVEV (reference sequence). CDR3 loop: CASSSQVDGYTF. The CDR3 nucleotides read TGTGCCAGCAGCTCCCAGGTTGATGGCTACACCTTC.

This clone was counted a few times. The genes are TRBV3-1 (or the pseudogene TRBV3-2) and TRBJ1-3; no clear D gene. The CDR3 is 18 amino acids. V shed 3 bases and J shed 0 bases, with 18 bases lying between them. CDR1 is LGHDT, CDR2 YNNKEL, per germline (reference sequence). The CDR3 protein is CASSQPRFSFTSGNTIYF. In DNA, the CDR3 is TGTGCCAGCAGCCAGCCCAGGTTCAGCTTTACCTCTGGAAACACCATATATTTT.

The gene calls are TRBV12-3 or TRBV12-4 and TRBJ2-5; D ambiguous. This CDR3 region has 12 residues. Trimming left V 5 bases short and J 5 bases short, with 9 bases between. The CDR3 nucleotides are TGTGCCAGCAGTCCACTTGGTGAGACCCAGTACTTC. Residues: CASSPLGETQYF.

The V and J genes are TRBV5-1 and TRBJ2-5; TRBD1 is a possible D gene (6 bases). The ends were cut back, 1 base at V and 5 bases at J, with 12 bases in the middle. The CDR3 sequence is 14 residues long. CDR1 and CDR2 (germline): SGHRS, YFSETQ. CDR3 sequence: CASSLTGKDETQYF. CDR3 sequence (DNA): TGCGCCAGCAGCTTGACAGGGAAAGATGAGACCCAGTACTTC.

The rearrangement links TRBV12-5 to TRBJ2-7; the D gene is possibly TRBD1 (6 bases). With 1 base removed from V and 2 bases from J, the gap between germline ends came to 24 bases. Germline-derived CDR1 and CDR2 are LGHNT and FRNRAP. This CDR3 is built from 19 residues. In DNA form, the CDR3 reads TGTGCTAGTGGTTTGGCAGAACGCCCGATAACAGGGATCGCCTACGAGCAGTACTTC. Translating it yields CASGLAERPITGIAYEQYF.

The chain uses TRBV5-6 and TRBJ1-3; the match to TRBD1 covers 7 bases. J was trimmed by 0 bases and V by 2 bases; bases with no gene match: 2. The CDR3 has 15 amino acids. CDR1 and CDR2 from the germline V gene are SGHDT and YYEEEE. CDR3 DNA sequence: TGTGCCAGCAGCTTCAGGGGGAGCTCTGGAAACACCATATATTTT. It translates to CASSFRGSSGNTIYF.

The chain recombines TRBV12-3 or TRBV12-4 with TRBJ1-2; 8 bases match TRBD1. V was pared by 6 bases and J by 8 bases, with 8 bases of the junction left unmatched. The CDR3 length is 13 residues. Written as DNA, the CDR3 is TGTGCCAGCAGGACTGGGACAGGATCCGGCTACACCTTC. It codes for CASRTGTGSGYTF.

The chain has TRBV25-1 and TRBJ2-5; 13 bases map to TRBD2. Germline values: CDR1 MGHDK, CDR2 SYGVNS. The CDR3 sequence is 16 residues long. V lost 5 bases and J lost 4; bases outside the gene matches: 7. The CDR3 loop reads CASSNNGLAGAETQYF. In DNA, the CDR3 is TGTGCCAGCAGTAACAACGGACTAGCGGGGGCAGAGACCCAGTACTTC.

The CDR3 nucleotides read TGTGCCAGCAGCTTAGGGAGAGGGGAGGCCTATGGCTACACCTTC. It encodes CASSLGRGEAYGYTF. J is TRBJ1-2 and V is TRBV5-8, with TRBD1 as a possible D gene (5 bases). V was trimmed by 2 bases and J by 4 bases, leaving 15 bases between them. CDR1 is SGHTS, CDR2 YDEGEE, per germline. CDR3 length: 15 residues. The full variable domain, rest sourced from reference TRBV5-8 and TRBJ1-2, is EAGVTQSPTHLIKTRGQQATLRCSPISGHTSVYWYQQALGLGLQFLLWYDEGEERNRGNFPPRFSGRQFPNYSSELNVNALELEDSALYLCASSLGRGEAYGYTFGSGTRLTVV.

The chain employs TRBV27 and TRBJ2-3, with 8 bases matching TRBD1. In germline, CDR1 is MNHEY, CDR2 SMNVEV (reference sequence). With V trimmed by 2 bases and J by 2 bases, 6 bases remained unmatched. The length of the CDR3 is 16 residues. The CDR3 is CASSLGEQGATDTQYF. CDR3 sequence (DNA): TGTGCCAGCAGTTTAGGAGAGCAGGGGGCCACAGATACGCAGTATTTT.

V and J are TRBV15 and TRBJ1-4; D possibly corresponds to TRBD1 (6 bases). Trimming left V 3 bases short and J 8 bases short, with 10 bases between. The CDR3 has 13 residues. CDR1 is LNHNV, CDR2 YYDKDF, per germline (reference sequence). The CDR3 reads CATSRDSREKLFF. The CDR3 nucleotides read TGTGCCACCAGCAGGGACAGTAGGGAAAAACTGTTTTTT.

The chain employs TRBV7-9 and TRBJ2-7; 9 nucleotides agree with TRBD1. CDR1 SEHNR and CDR2 FQNEAQ come from the germline V gene (reference sequence). The CDR3 consists of 16 residues. The J segment lost 3 bases and the V segment lost 5 bases, leaving 11 bases of the junction unmatched. The CDR3 reads CASSPQVGTGSYEQYF. The CDR3 DNA reads TGTGCCAGCAGCCCCCAGGTGGGGACAGGGAGCTACGAGCAGTACTTC.

J is TRBJ2-2 and V is TRBV29-1, with 9 bases identical to TRBD1. Germline CDR1 is SQVTM and CDR2 is ANQGSEA. V lost 8 bases to trimming and J lost 6 bases; unmatched junction nucleotides: 10. The CDR3 has 14 amino acids. The CDR3 protein is CSIPGTGRSGELFF. DNA of the CDR3: TGCAGCATCCCCGGGACAGGGAGGTCCGGGGAGCTGTTTTTT.